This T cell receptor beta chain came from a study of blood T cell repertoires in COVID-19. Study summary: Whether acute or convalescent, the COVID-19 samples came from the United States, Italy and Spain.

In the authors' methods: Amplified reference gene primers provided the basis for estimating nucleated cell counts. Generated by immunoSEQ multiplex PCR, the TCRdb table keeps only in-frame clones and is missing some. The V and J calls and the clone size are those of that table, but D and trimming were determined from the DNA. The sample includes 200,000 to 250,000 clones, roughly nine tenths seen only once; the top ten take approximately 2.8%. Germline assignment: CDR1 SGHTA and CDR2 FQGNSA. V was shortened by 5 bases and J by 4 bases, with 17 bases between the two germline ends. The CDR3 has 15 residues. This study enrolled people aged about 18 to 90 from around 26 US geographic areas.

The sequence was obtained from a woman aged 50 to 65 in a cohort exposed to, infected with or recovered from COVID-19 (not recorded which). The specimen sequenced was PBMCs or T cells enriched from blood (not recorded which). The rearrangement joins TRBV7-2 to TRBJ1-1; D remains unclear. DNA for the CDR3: TGTGCCAGCAGCCCCGGTTTGCCCCGCGGCACTGAAGCTTTCTTT. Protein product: CASSPGLPRGTEAFF.